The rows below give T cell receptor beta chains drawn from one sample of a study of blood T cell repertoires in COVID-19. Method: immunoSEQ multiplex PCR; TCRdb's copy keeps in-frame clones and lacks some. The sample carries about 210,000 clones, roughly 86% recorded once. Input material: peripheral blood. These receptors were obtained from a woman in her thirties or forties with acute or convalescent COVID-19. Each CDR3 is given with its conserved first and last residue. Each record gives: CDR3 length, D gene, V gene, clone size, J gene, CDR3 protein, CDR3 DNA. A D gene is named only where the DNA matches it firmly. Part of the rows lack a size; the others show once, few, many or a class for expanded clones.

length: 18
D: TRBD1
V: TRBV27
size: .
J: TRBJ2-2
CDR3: CASSASRTGFRALGELFF
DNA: TGTGCCAGCAGTGCGTCGAGGACAGGCTTTCGTGCCCTCGGGGAGCTGTTTTTT

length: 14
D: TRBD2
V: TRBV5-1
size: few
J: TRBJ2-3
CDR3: CASSPGGVIDTQYF
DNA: TGCGCCAGCAGCCCGGGGGGAGTAATAGATACGCAGTATTTT

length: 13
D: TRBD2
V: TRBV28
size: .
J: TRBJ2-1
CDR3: CASNPQAAGGKFF
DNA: TGTGCCAGCAACCCTCAGGCTGCGGGAGGAAAGTTCTTC

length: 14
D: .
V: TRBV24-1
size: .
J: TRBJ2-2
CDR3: CATSVNRDAGELFF
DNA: TGTGCCACCAGTGTAAATCGGGATGCCGGGGAGCTGTTTTTT

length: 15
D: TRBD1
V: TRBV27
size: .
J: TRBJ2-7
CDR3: CASSLQGTEYYEQYF
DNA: TGTGCCAGCAGTCTACAGGGGACCGAGTACTACGAGCAGTACTTC

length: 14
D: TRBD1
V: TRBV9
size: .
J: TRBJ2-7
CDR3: CASSVGGGIYEQYF
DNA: TGTGCCAGCAGCGTAGGAGGGGGCATCTACGAGCAGTACTTC

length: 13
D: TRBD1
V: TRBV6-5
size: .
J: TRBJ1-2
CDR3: CASSRTGDYGYTF
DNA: TGTGCCAGCAGTCGGACAGGAGACTATGGCTACACCTTC

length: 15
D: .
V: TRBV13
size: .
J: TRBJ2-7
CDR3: CASSLATEMTYEQYF
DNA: TGTGCCAGCAGTCTCGCTACTGAAATGACCTACGAGCAGTACTTC

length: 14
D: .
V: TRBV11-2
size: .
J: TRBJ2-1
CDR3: CASSGRRTMGEQFF
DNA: TGTGCCAGCAGCGGGAGACGTACGATGGGTGAGCAGTTCTTC

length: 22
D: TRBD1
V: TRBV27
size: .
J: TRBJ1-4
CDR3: CASSFCFMIPGQGAKCNEKLFF
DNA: TGTGCCAGCAGTTTCTGCTTCATGATTCCGGGACAGGGGGCGAAATGTAATGAAAAACTGTTTTTT

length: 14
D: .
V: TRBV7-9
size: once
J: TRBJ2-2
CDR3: CASSPRANTGELFF
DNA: TGTGCCAGCAGCCCGCGGGCCAACACCGGGGAGCTGTTTTTT

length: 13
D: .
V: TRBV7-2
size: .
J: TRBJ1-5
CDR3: CASSLFENQPQHF
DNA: TGTGCCAGCAGCTTATTTGAGAATCAGCCCCAGCATTTT

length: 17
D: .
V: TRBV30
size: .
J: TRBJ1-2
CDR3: CAWSAMPGIVQNYGYTF
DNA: TGTGCCTGGAGTGCCATGCCGGGAATCGTCCAGAACTATGGCTACACCTTC

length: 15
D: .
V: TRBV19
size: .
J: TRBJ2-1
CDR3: CASSSAGTTYNEQFF
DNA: TGTGCCAGTAGTTCCGCCGGGACAACCTACAATGAGCAGTTCTTC

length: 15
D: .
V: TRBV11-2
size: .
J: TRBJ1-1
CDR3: CASSPRGWDDTEAFF
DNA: TGTGCCAGCAGCCCCCGGGGTTGGGATGACACTGAAGCTTTCTTT

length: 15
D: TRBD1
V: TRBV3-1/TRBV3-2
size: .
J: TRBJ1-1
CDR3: CASSPRTGLNTEAFF
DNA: TGTGCCAGCAGCCCTCGGACAGGCCTTAACACTGAAGCTTTCTTT

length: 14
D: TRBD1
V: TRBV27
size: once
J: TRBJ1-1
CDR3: CASSPSGTVGEAFF
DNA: TGTGCCAGCAGTCCTAGCGGGACAGTTGGTGAAGCTTTCTTT

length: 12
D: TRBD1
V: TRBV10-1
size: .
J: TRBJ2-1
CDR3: CASSGTGSKQFF
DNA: TGCGCCAGCAGTGGGACAGGGTCAAAGCAGTTCTTC

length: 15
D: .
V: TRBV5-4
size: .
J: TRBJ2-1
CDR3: CASSPDPNLSDEQFF
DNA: TGTGCCAGCAGCCCTGACCCTAATCTAAGCGATGAGCAGTTCTTC

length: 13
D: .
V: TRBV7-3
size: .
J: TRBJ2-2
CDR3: CASSLTPTGELFF
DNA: TGTGCCAGCAGCTTAACTCCTACCGGGGAGCTGTTTTTT

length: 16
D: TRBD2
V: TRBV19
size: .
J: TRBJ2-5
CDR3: CASSTGLAGHQETQYF
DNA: TGTGCCAGTAGTACTGGCCTAGCGGGACACCAAGAGACCCAGTACTTC

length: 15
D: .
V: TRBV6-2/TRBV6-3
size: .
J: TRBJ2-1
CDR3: CASSRTLGSYNEQFF
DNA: TGTGCCAGCAGTAGGACATTAGGCTCCTACAATGAGCAGTTCTTC

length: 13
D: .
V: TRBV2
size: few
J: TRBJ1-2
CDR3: CASSDQGSYGYTF
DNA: TGTGCCAGCAGTGATCAGGGAAGCTATGGCTACACCTTC

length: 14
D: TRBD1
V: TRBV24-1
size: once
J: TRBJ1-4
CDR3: CATGGTGQNEKLFF
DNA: TGTGCCACTGGGGGGACAGGACAAAATGAAAAACTGTTTTTT

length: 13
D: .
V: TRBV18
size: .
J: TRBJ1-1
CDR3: CASSPSQNTEAFF
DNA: TGTGCCAGCTCACCTTCACAGAACACTGAAGCTTTCTTT

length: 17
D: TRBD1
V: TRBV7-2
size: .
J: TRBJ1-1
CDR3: CASSLGRGLRKYTEAFF
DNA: TGTGCCAGCAGCTTAGGGAGGGGGCTTCGAAAATACACTGAAGCTTTCTTT

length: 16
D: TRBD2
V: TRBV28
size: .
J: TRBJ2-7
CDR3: CASSLHPGGSSYEQYF
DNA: TGTGCCAGCAGTCTACACCCCGGGGGGAGCTCCTACGAGCAGTACTTC

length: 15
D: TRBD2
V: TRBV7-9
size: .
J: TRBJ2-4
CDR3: CASSASGGAKNIQYF
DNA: TGTGCCAGCAGCGCTAGCGGGGGGGCCAAAAACATTCAGTACTTC

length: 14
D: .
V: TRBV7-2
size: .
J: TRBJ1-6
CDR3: CASSLVQGGSPLHF
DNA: TGTGCCAGCAGCTTAGTACAGGGTGGTTCACCCCTCCACTTT

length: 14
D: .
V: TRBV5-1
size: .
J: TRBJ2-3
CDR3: CASSSQTSTDTQYF
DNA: TGCGCCAGCAGCTCGCAGACTAGCACAGATACGCAGTATTTT

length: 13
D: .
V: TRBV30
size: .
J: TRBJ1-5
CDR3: CAWRGGGSQPQHF
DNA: TGTGCCTGGAGGGGGGGCGGGAGTCAGCCCCAGCATTTT

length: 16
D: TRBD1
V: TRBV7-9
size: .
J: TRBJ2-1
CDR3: CASSPLRDRFNNEQFF
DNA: TGTGCCAGCAGCCCACTCCGGGACAGGTTCAACAATGAGCAGTTCTTC

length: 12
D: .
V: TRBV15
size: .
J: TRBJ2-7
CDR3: CATSRRGYEQYF
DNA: TGTGCCACCAGCAGACGGGGTTACGAGCAGTACTTC

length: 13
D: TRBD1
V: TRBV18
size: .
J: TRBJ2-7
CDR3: CASSRGTGDEQYF
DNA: TGTGCCAGCTCACGTGGGACAGGGGACGAGCAGTACTTC

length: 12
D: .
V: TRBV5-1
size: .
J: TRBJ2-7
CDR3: CASSIQGYEQYF
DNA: TGCGCCAGCAGCATACAGGGCTACGAGCAGTACTTC

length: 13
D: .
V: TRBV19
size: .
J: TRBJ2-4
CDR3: CASSSQGRDIQYF
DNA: TGTGCCAGTAGTAGCCAGGGGAGGGACATTCAGTACTTC

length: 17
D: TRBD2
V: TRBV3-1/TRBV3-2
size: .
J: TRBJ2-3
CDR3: CASSQPGLAGGTDTQYF
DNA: TGTGCCAGCAGCCAACCGGGACTAGCGGGGGGCACAGATACGCAGTATTTT

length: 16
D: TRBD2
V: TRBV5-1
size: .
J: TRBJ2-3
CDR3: CASSLGRGGPTDTQYF
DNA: TGCGCCAGCAGCTTGGGTCGCGGGGGGCCCACAGATACGCAGTATTTT

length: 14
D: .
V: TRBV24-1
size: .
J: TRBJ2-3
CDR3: CATSERQSTDTQYF
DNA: TGTGCCACCAGTGAACGTCAGAGCACAGATACGCAGTATTTT

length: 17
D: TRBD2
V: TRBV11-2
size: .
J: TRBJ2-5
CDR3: CASSRGLAANLQETQYF
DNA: TGTGCCAGCAGTCGAGGACTAGCGGCCAACCTCCAAGAGACCCAGTACTTC

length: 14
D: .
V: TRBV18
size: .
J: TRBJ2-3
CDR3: CASSPEGTTDTQYF
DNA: TGTGCCAGCTCACCAGAGGGAACCACAGATACGCAGTATTTT

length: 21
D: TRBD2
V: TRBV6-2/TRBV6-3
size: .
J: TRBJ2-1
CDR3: CASSLRGADGTSGRANNEQFF
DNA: TGTGCCAGCAGCCTCCGGGGGGCTGATGGTACTAGCGGGAGGGCCAACAATGAGCAGTTCTTC

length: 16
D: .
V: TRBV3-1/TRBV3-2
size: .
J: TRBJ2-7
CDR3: CASSRSGSSRTYEQYF
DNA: TGTGCCAGCAGCCGATCCGGGTCCAGCCGGACCTACGAGCAGTACTTC

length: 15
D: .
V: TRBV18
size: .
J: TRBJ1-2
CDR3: CASSQTPLEGIGYTF
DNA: TGTGCCAGCTCACAAACACCACTCGAGGGAATAGGCTACACCTTC

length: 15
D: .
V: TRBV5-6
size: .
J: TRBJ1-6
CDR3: CASSFGTSYNSPLHF
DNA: TGTGCCAGCAGCTTCGGGACATCGTATAATTCACCCCTCCACTTT

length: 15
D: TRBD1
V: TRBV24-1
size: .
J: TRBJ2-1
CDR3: CATAPGQGPRDEQFF
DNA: TGTGCCACCGCCCCGGGACAGGGGCCTCGGGATGAGCAGTTCTTC

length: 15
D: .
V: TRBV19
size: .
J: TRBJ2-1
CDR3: CASSIRDTPYNEQFF
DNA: TGTGCCAGTAGTATTAGGGACACACCCTACAATGAGCAGTTCTTC

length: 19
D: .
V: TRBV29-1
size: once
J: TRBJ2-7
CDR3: CSVETIPRVESVASYEQYF
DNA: TGCAGCGTTGAAACTATACCCCGAGTGGAGTCGGTCGCTTCCTACGAGCAGTACTTC

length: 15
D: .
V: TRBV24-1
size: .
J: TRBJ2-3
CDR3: CATSSRERVADTQYF
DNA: TGTGCCACCTCCTCACGTGAGAGGGTGGCAGATACGCAGTATTTT

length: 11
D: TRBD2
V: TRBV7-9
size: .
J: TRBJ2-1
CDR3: CAGGSYNEQFF
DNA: TGTGCGGGCGGGAGCTACAATGAGCAGTTCTTC

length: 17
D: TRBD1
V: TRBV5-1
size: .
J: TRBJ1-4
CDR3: CASSPGQGAGFNEKLFF
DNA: TGCGCCAGCAGCCCCGGACAGGGGGCAGGTTTTAATGAAAAACTGTTTTTT

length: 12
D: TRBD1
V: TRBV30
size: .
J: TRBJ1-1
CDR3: CAFGQGSTEAFF
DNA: TGTGCCTTCGGACAGGGGAGCACTGAAGCTTTCTTT

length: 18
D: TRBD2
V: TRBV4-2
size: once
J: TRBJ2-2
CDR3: CASSQGAPGLAGTGELFF
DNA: TGTGCCAGCAGCCAAGGGGCCCCGGGACTAGCGGGGACCGGGGAGCTGTTTTTT

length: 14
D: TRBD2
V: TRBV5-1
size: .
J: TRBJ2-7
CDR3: CASSPSGIDYEQYF
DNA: TGCGCCAGCAGCCCTAGCGGGATTGATTACGAGCAGTACTTC

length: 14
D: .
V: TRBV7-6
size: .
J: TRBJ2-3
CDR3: CASSLTRVTDTQYF
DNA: TGTGCCAGCAGCTTGACTAGGGTGACAGATACGCAGTATTTT

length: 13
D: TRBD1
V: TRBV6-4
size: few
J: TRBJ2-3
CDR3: CASNRQGSDTQYF
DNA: TGTGCCAGCAACCGACAGGGCTCAGATACGCAGTATTTT

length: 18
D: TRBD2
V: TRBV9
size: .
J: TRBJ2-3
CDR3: CASSVGYPAGGITDTQYF
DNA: TGTGCCAGCAGCGTAGGATACCCAGCGGGGGGTATCACAGATACGCAGTATTTT

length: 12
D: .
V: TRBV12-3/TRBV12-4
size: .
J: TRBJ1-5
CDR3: CASTGSNQPQHF
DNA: TGTGCCAGCACGGGGAGCAATCAGCCCCAGCATTTT

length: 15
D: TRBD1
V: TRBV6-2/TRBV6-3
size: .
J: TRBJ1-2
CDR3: CASSYSGTGRDGYTF
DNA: TGTGCCAGCAGTTACTCTGGGACAGGCAGGGATGGCTACACCTTC

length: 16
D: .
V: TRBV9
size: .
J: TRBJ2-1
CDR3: CASSAPTSTHYNEQFF
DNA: TGTGCCAGCAGCGCTCCGACTAGTACCCACTACAATGAGCAGTTCTTC